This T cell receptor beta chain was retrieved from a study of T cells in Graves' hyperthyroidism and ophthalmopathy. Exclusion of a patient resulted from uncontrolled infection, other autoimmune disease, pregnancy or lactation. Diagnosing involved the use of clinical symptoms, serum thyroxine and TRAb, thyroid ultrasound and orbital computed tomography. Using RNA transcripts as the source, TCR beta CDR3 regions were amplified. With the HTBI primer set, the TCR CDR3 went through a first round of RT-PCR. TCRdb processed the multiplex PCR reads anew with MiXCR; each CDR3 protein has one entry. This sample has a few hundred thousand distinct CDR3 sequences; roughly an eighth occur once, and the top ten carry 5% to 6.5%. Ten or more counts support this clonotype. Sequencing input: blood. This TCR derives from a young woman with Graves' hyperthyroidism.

The CDR3 DNA reads TGCGCCAGCAGCTTGGGGAACGGTGGAGGAGATACGCAGTATTTT. Translation gives CASSLGNGGGDTQYF. The rearrangement uses TRBV5-1 and TRBJ2-3; tentative D call: TRBD2 (5 bases). This CDR3 is built from 15 residues. Trimming left V 0 bases short and J 5 bases short, with 13 bases between. Germline CDR1 SGHRS, CDR2 YFSETQ.